Presented here are 2 T cell receptor beta chains from one specimen sequenced in a study of shared clonotypes between healthy human individuals. Clones were sequenced by immunoSEQ multiplex PCR, and TCRdb holds only the in-frame ones, with some missing. The sample has fewer than 600,000 clones, around 78% seen once. Sample: PBMCs. These receptors came from a woman aged 40 to 55 in good health. Some clones in this sample may be carry-over from other donors' samples.

The V call is TRBV28, the J call TRBJ2-6, with D perhaps TRBD1 (6 bases). Germline CDR1 and CDR2: MDHEN and SYDVKM. Trimming took 3 bases from V and 0 from J, leaving 21 bases between them. This CDR3 is 20 amino acids long. The DNA of the CDR3 is TGTGCCAGCAGTTTTTTCCAGAACAGGGCTTCCTACTCTGGGGCCAACGTCCTGACTTTC. It codes for CASSFFQNRASYSGANVLTF.

The chain combines TRBV7-2 with TRBJ2-2; D is undetermined. From germline, CDR1 is SGHTA and CDR2 FQGNSA. The CDR3 is 15 amino acids. V lost 5 bases, J lost 4 bases, and 14 bases lay in between. CDR3 in DNA: TGTGCCAGCAGCCCCACCCGACGACCCACCGGGGAGCTGTTTTTT. This translates into CASSPTRRPTGELFF.